This passage covers 2 T cell receptor beta chains from one sample sequenced in a study of blood T cell repertoires in COVID-19. The data were produced by immunoSEQ multiplex PCR, yet TCRdb's version contains in-frame clones alone and is incomplete. Counted here are around 270,000 clones, 80% to 90% occurring once; the ten biggest clones make up around 3.1%. The sequencing sample was made of PBMCs or T cells enriched from blood (not recorded which). These receptors were obtained from a middle-aged woman who had been exposed to COVID-19.

The V call is TRBV21-1, the J call TRBJ2-2; the D segment call TRBD1 is taken from the table without a DNA check. TRBV21-1 represents a pseudogene. The CDR3 extends over 16 amino acids. This chain's CDR3 is CASSGHRQGKSGELFF. Written as DNA, the CDR3 is TGTGCCAGCAGCGGGCACAGACAGGGGAAGTCCGGGGAGCTGTTTTTT.

As to this clone: At one of its ends the junction is not consistent with the germline gene, which may arise from a read error. The rearrangement links TRBV5-1 to TRBJ1-1; 7 nucleotides match TRBD1. This CDR3 is built from 15 residues. Per the germline V gene, CDR1 is SGHRS and CDR2 is YFSETQ. This CDR3 is CASSSGDSMNTEAFF. CDR3 coding DNA: TGTGCCAGCAGCTCGGGGGACAGCATGAACACTGAAGCTTTCTTT.